This entry describes one TCR beta chain. V dropped 2 bases and J dropped 4 bases, with 11 bases sitting between them. Germline CDR1 is SGHTA and CDR2 is FQGNSA. The CDR3 has 14 amino acids. This entry belongs to a study of blood T cell repertoires in COVID-19. As for the study in general: Both acute and convalescent COVID-19 samples were obtained from the United States, Italy and Spain. In each case, the material was cDNA or gDNA derived from T cells, B-cell-depleted T cells, or PBMCs.

In the study's own analysis: Amplification from reference gene primers served as the basis for estimated nucleated cell counts. Assay used: immunoSEQ multiplex PCR; TCRdb lists only in-frame clones, some missing. D and trimming come from the DNA, and the V and J calls and clone size come from that table. The repertoire holds about 260,000 clones, with 75% to 90% as singletons. The chain combines TRBV7-2 with TRBJ1-2; D may be TRBD1 (5 bases). The clonotype was recovered from a woman aged 50 to 60 who had recovered from COVID-19. The sequenced sample consisted of peripheral blood. CDR3 protein: CASSLRQGLYGYTF. CDR3 DNA: TGTGCCAGCAGCTTACGGCAGGGCCTCTATGGCTACACCTTC.